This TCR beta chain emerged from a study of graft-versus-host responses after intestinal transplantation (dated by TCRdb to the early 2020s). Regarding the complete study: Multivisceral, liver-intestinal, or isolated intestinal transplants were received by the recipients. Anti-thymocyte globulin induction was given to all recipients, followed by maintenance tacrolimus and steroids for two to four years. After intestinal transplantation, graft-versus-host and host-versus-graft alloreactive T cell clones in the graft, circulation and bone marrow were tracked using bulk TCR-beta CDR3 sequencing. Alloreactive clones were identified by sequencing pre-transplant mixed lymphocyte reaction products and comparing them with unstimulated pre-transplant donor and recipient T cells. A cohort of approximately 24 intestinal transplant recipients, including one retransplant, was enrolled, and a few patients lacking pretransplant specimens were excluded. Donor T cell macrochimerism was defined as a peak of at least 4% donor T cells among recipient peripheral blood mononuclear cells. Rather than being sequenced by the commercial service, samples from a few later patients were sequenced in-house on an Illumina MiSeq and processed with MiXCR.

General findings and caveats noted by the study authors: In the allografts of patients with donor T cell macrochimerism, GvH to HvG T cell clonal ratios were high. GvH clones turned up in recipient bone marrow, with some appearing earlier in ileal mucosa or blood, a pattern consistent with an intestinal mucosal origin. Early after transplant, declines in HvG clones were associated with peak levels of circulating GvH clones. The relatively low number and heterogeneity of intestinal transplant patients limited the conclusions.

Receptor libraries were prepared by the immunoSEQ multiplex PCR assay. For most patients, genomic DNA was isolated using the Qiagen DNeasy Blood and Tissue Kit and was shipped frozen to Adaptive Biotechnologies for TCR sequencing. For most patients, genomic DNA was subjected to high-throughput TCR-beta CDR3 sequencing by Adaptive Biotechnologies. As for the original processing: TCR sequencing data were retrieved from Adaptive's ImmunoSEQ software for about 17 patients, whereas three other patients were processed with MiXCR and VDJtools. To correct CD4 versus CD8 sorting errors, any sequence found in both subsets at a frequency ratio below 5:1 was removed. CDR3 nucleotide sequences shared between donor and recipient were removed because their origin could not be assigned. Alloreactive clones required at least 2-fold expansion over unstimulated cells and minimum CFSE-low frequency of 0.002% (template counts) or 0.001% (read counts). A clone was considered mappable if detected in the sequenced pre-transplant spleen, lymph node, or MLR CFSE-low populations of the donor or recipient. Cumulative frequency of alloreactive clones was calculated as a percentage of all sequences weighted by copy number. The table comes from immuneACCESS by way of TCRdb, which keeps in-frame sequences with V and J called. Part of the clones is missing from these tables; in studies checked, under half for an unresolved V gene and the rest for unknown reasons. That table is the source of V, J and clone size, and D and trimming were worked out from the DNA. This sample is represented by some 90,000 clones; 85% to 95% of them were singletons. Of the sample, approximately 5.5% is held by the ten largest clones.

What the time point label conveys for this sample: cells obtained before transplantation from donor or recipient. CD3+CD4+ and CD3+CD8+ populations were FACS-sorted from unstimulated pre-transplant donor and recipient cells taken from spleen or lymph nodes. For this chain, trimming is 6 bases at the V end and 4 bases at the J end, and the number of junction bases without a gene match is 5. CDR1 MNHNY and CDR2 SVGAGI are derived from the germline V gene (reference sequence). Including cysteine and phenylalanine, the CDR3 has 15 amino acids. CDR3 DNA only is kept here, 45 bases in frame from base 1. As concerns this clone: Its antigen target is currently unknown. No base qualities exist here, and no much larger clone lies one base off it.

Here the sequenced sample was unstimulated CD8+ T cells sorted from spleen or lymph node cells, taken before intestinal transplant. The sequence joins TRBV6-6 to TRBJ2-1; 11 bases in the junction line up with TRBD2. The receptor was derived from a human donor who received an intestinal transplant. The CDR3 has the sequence CASSQTSGGYNEQFF. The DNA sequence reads TGTGCCAGCAGCCAAACTAGCGGGGGATACAATGAGCAGTTCTTC.